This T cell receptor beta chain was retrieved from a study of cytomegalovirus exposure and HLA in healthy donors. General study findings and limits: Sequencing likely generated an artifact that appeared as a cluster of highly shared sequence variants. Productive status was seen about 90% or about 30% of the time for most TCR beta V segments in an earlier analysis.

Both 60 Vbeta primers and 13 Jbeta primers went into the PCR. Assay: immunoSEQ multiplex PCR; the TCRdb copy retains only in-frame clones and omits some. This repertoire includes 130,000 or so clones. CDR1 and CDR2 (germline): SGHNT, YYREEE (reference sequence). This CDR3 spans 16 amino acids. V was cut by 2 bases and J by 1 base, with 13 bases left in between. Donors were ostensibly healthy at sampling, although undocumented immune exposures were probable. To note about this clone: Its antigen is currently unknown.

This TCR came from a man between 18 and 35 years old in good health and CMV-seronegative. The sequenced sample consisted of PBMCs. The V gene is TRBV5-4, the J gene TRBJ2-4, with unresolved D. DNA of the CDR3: TGTGCCAGCAGCTTTGAGTTCTCCGCGGCCAAAAACATTCAGTACTTC. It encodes CASSFEFSAAKNIQYF. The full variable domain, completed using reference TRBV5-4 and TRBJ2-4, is ETGVTQSPTHLIKTRGQQVTLRCSSQSGHNTVSWYQQALGQGPQFIFQYYREEENGRGNFPPRFSGLQFPNYSSELNVNALELDDSALYLCASSFEFSAAKNIQYFGAGTRLSVL.